The 6 T cell receptor beta chains in this list originate from one sample, sequenced in a study of T cells in tuberculosis (dated by TCRdb to 2017 to 2018). Library preparation employed the immunoSEQ multiplex PCR assay. Sourced from immuneACCESS, this table was stored by TCRdb with only in-frame sequences that have V and J called. A share of the clones is absent; for the studies checked, an unresolved V gene accounts for under half, and the remainder has no known explanation. In this sample the table shows 70,000 to 95,000 clones, approximately 90% of which occur a single time. About 1.9% of the sample is held by the ten biggest clonotypes. After being thawed and rested overnight, PBMC were stained with GMM-loaded CD1B tetramer, a Live/Dead dye and anti-CD3, and were then sorted on a FACS Aria II. CD1B tetramers were loaded with C32 glucose monomycolate purified from Rhodococcus equi. Sequencing input: CD1b-GMM tetramer-negative cells sorted from PBMCs. The cell subset or site label, as the study defines it: T cells not binding CD1B-GMM tetramer, sorted from same donor. Source of these receptors: an adult woman with latent tuberculosis.

The J gene is TRBJ2-7, the V gene TRBV7-6, with 8 nucleotides matching TRBD1. Germline V CDR1 and CDR2: SGHVS, FNYEAQ. Trimming cost V 5 bases and J 3 bases; bases outside gene matches: 6. There are 14 residues in the CDR3. CDR3 region: CASSPDRGYYEQYF. CDR3 DNA sequence: TGTGCCAGCAGCCCAGACAGGGGTTACTACGAGCAGTACTTC.

This clone occurred once. This sequence joins TRBV7-8 and TRBJ1-6; TRBD1 matches at 7 bases. The V and J ends lost 7 bases and 7 bases, in that order; junction bases with no gene match: 13. The CDR3 runs 16 residues. Germline loops: CDR1 SGHVS, CDR2 FQNEAQ. CDR3 amino acids: CASTRLEGQLNSPLHF. The CDR3 DNA follows: TGTGCCAGCACCCGCCTGGAGGGACAGTTGAATTCACCCCTCCACTTT.

This sequence joins TRBV5-1 and TRBJ2-5; D may be TRBD2 (6 bases). V dropped 1 base and J dropped 4 bases, with 17 bases sitting between them. This CDR3 spans 16 amino acids. Germline CDR1 reads SGHRS; CDR2 reads YFSETQ. The CDR3 DNA reads as TGCGCCAGCAGCTTGAGGGTCCGGGAGCTTCGAGAGACCCAGTACTTC. This codes for CASSLRVRELRETQYF.

The V gene is TRBV18, the J gene TRBJ2-1, with D maybe TRBD1 (5 bases). The CDR3 is made up of 13 amino acids. V lost 3 bases and J lost 7, with 10 bases in between. Germline V gene sequence: CDR1 KGHSH, CDR2 LQKENI. As DNA, the CDR3 is TGTGCCAGCTCACCTCCAGGGCGGAATGAGCAGTTCTTC. It yields the protein CASSPPGRNEQFF.

With regard to this clone: The same CDR3 can be traced to other DNA sequences in this sample. The chain uses TRBV13 and TRBJ1-2; 7 nucleotides line up with TRBD1. The CDR3 spans 12 residues. Per germline, CDR1 PRHDT and CDR2 FYEKMQ (reference sequence). The trim removed 5 bases at V and 7 bases at J, leaving 4 bases unmatched. Here the CDR3 reads CASSTRQGGYTF. As DNA, the CDR3 is TGTGCCAGCAGCACCCGACAGGGTGGCTACACCTTC.

The chain links TRBV5-1 to TRBJ2-2; 11 positions agree with TRBD2. The CDR3 is 16 residues long. Germline-derived CDR1 and CDR2 are SGHRS and YFSETQ. V shed 4 bases and J 4 bases; nucleotides not matched to a gene: 6. Here the CDR3 reads CASSSSGGAVTGELFF. In nucleotides, the CDR3 is TGCGCCAGCAGCAGTAGCGGGGGGGCCGTCACCGGGGAGCTGTTTTTT.